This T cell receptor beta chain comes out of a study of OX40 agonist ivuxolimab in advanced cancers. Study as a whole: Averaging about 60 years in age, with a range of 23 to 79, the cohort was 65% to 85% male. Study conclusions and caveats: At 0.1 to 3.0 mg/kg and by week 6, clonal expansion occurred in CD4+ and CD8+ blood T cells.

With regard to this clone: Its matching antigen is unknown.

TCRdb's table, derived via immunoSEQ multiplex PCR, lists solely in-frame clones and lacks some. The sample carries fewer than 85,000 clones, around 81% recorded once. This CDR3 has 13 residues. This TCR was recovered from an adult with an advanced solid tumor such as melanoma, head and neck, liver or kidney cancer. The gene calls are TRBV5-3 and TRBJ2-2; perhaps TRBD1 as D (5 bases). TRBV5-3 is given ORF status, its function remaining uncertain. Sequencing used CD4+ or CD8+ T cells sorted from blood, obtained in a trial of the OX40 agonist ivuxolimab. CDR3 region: CASTVANTGELFF. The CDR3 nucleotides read TGTGCTTCGACAGTTGCGAACACCGGGGAGCTGTTTTTT.